This T cell receptor (beta chain) was recovered during a study of cytomegalovirus exposure and HLA in healthy donors. Study overall: Earlier, 180 million or so T cells were analyzed, and about 120 million unique TCR beta sequences were found among them. Findings of the study overall: Fewer N-insertions (relative to the roughly 610-donor mean) were reportedly seen in an Asian-associated ancestry cluster in a later analysis. Among the most significant clusters, several appeared linked to common viral pathogens in a later analysis.

Vbeta (60) and Jbeta (13) primers were used in the PCR. This table comes from immunoSEQ multiplex PCR, and its TCRdb copy is limited to in-frame clones, with some not included. The sample has about 190,000 clones, 79% seen once. Trimming removed 5 bases at V and 9 bases at J, with 15 bases between. This CDR3 has 13 residues. From germline, CDR1 is SGHKS and CDR2 YYEKEE (reference sequence). This clone was observed a handful of times. Its antigen is undetermined. The genes are TRBV5-5 and TRBJ2-4; D is perhaps TRBD1 (6 bases). Sequencing was done on a sample of PBMCs. The TCR comes from a woman aged 50 to 60 in good health and CMV-seronegative. CDR3 protein: CASSTGTVGIQYF. As DNA, the CDR3 is TGTGCCAGCAGTACAGGGACCGTGGGCATTCAGTACTTC.